The 26 T cell receptor beta chains below all came from one sample that was sequenced in a study of blood T cell repertoires in COVID-19. Libraries were prepared by immunoSEQ multiplex PCR; TCRdb keeps only in-frame clonotypes and omits some of them. The sample records about 130,000 clones, approximately 84% being singletons. The material sequenced was peripheral blood. The receptors were gathered from a woman over 75 with acute or convalescent COVID-19.

The rearrangement links TRBV6-6 to TRBJ1-1; TRBD1 agrees at 8 bases. CDR1 is MNHNY, CDR2 SVGAGI, per germline (reference sequence). This CDR3 region has 14 residues. The V gene end was trimmed by 2 bases and the J gene end by 4 bases; junction bases not matched to a gene: 3. For the CDR3, the DNA is TGTGCCAGCAGTTACGCAGGGGGCTCCACTGAAGCTTTCTTT. The encoded protein is CASSYAGGSTEAFF.

Of note for this clone: This CDR3 is also generated by other DNA sequences in the sample. The J gene is TRBJ2-3, the V gene TRBV7-2, with 10 bases identical to TRBD2. The germline gives CDR1 SGHTA, CDR2 FQGNSA. The junction had 0 bases not matched to a gene; V was cut back by 3 bases and J by 3 bases. This CDR3 has 14 amino acids. CDR3 sequence (DNA): TGTGCCAGCAGCTTGGGACTAGCGACAGATACGCAGTATTTT. This encodes CASSLGLATDTQYF.

The chain couples TRBV6-6 to TRBJ1-5; 7 bases are shared with TRBD1. With V trimmed by 6 bases and J by 4 bases, 6 bases remained unmatched. This CDR3 comprises 14 residues. CDR1 MNHNY and CDR2 SVGAGI come from the germline V gene (reference sequence). CDR3 nucleotide sequence: TGTGCCAGCAGCACACAGGGGCCTAATCAGCCCCAGCATTTT. This encodes CASSTQGPNQPQHF.

This CDR3 is CASSLRVGGSLNEKLFF. The CDR3 DNA is TGCGCCAGCAGCTTGAGAGTAGGCGGCAGCCTCAATGAAAAACTGTTTTTT. V is TRBV5-1 and J is TRBJ1-4; D is undetermined. Germline values: CDR1 SGHRS, CDR2 YFSETQ. The CDR3 runs 17 residues. The V end lost 1 base, the J end lost 5 bases, and 18 bases lay between the germline ends.

The DNA for the CDR3 is TGTGCCAGCAGCCCCGGGACTAGCGGACAAGAGACCCAGTACTTC. It yields the protein CASSPGTSGQETQYF. The genes are TRBV5-5 and TRBJ2-5, with TRBD2 identical over 11 bases. Germline lookup yields CDR1 SGHKS and CDR2 YYEKEE (reference sequence). CDR3 length: 15 amino acids. The J segment lost 2 bases and the V segment lost 4 bases, leaving 4 bases of the junction unmatched.

The chain combines TRBV11-3 with TRBJ1-2; unclear D gene. V was pared by 5 bases and J by 4 bases, with 20 bases between. Germline CDR1 and CDR2: SGHNT and YENEEA. There are 16 residues in the CDR3. The DNA for the CDR3 is TGTGCCAGCAGCCCACAGATTCTCGACAAGACCTATGGCTACACCTTC. Translating it yields CASSPQILDKTYGYTF.

The chain couples TRBV18 to TRBJ2-1, with 9 bases identical to TRBD2. Germline lookup yields CDR1 KGHSH and CDR2 LQKENI. This CDR3 is 13 amino acids long. J was trimmed by 10 bases and V by 1 base; bases with no gene match: 2. The CDR3 region is CASSPLAGVEQFF. In nucleotides, the CDR3 is TGTGCCAGCTCACCACTAGCGGGAGTCGAGCAGTTCTTC.

Here the CDR3 reads CASSGGGSRDHQPQHF. The CDR3 coding sequence is TGTGCCAGCTCCGGGGGGGGGTCCAGGGACCATCAGCCCCAGCATTTT. The chain combines TRBV18 with TRBJ1-5; tentative D call: TRBD1 (5 bases). This CDR3 region has 16 residues. Germline lookup yields CDR1 KGHSH and CDR2 LQKENI. Trimming took off 6 bases at V and 5 bases at J, with 20 bases between the two ends.

The rearrangement uses TRBV7-2 and TRBJ1-3, with TRBD1 identical over 7 bases. Losses at the gene ends were 1 base for V and 4 bases for J; bases not matched to a gene: 7. CDR3 length equals 16 residues. The germline V gene has CDR1 SGHTA and CDR2 FQGNSA. The CDR3 region is CASSLVAGGTGNTIYF. The CDR3 DNA reads as TGTGCCAGCAGCTTAGTAGCAGGGGGGACAGGAAACACCATATATTTT.

The J gene is TRBJ1-2, the V gene TRBV12-3 or TRBV12-4; D remains unclear. CDR3 length: 11 amino acids. The V gene lost 10 bases and the J gene lost 8 bases, with 14 bases spanning the gap. This CDR3 is CATYGGRGYTF. CDR3 DNA sequence: TGTGCCACATACGGAGGTAGAGGCTACACCTTC.

The CDR3: CASSPRGQHNYGYTF. The DNA for the CDR3 is TGTGCCAGCTCACCGCGGGGACAGCATAACTATGGCTACACCTTC. The rearrangement links TRBV18 to TRBJ1-2; 7 nucleotides line up with TRBD1. This CDR3 region has 15 residues. Germline CDR1 KGHSH, CDR2 LQKENI. With V trimmed by 3 bases and J by 1 base, 5 bases remained unmatched.

Only one count was recorded for this clone. This sequence joins TRBV3-1 (or the pseudogene TRBV3-2) and TRBJ2-2; D is unclear. V lost 3 bases, J lost 7 bases, and 9 bases lay in between. Germline values: CDR1 LGHDT, CDR2 YNNKEL (reference sequence). CDR3 size: 13 residues. The CDR3 loop reads CASSQFTSGELFF. CDR3 nucleotide sequence: TGTGCCAGCAGCCAGTTCACGAGCGGGGAGCTGTTTTTT.

The chain joins TRBV11-3 to TRBJ2-7, with 12 bases aligning to TRBD1. The CDR3 extends over 16 amino acids. Trimming at V came to 2 bases and at J to 2 bases, leaving 4 bases not matched to a gene. Per the germline V gene, CDR1 is SGHNT and CDR2 is YENEEA. CDR3 sequence: CASSLFRDRGPYEQYF. CDR3 in DNA: TGTGCCAGCAGCTTATTCCGGGACAGGGGGCCCTACGAGCAGTACTTC.

J is TRBJ1-2 and V is TRBV24-1, with no clear D. Germline values: CDR1 KGHDR, CDR2 SFDVKD. V gave up 2 bases and J gave up 4 bases, with 10 bases separating them. There are 14 residues in the CDR3. The CDR3 region is CATSDSKRLYGYTF. The CDR3, as DNA: TGTGCCACCAGTGATTCTAAGCGTCTCTATGGCTACACCTTC.

The chain combines TRBV10-3 with TRBJ1-2; TRBD1 aligns across 9 bases. Germline V gene lookup returns CDR1 ENHRY and CDR2 SYGVKD. The CDR3 has 17 residues. With V trimmed by 2 bases and J by 7 bases, 14 bases remained unmatched. CDR3 sequence (DNA): TGTGCCATCAGTGAGCGCCCTGTCCGGGACAGGGATGGTGGCTACACCTTC. Protein sequence: CAISERPVRDRDGGYTF.

The V gene is TRBV6-6, the J gene TRBJ2-3; D is undetermined. Germline V gene sequence: CDR1 MNHNY, CDR2 SVGAGI (reference sequence). The CDR3 is made up of 16 amino acids. V was cut by 2 bases and J by 1 base, with 13 bases left in between. CDR3 sequence (DNA): TGTGCCAGCAGTTACCCCGCGACGGCGGGCACAGATACGCAGTATTTT. Translation gives CASSYPATAGTDTQYF.

This sequence joins TRBV7-2 and TRBJ2-5; TRBD1 matches 7 bases. The V and J ends lost 5 bases and 5 bases, in that order; junction bases with no gene match: 8. CDR1 and CDR2 from the germline V gene are SGHTA and FQGNSA. This CDR3 is 14 amino acids long. The CDR3 nucleotides read TGTGCCAGCAGCCCAAACAGGGGACGGGAGACCCAGTACTTC. Encoded protein: CASSPNRGRETQYF.

This rearrangement joins TRBV6-2 or TRBV6-3 to TRBJ2-4; maybe TRBD1 (6 bases). Germline assignment: CDR1 MNHEY and CDR2 SVGEGT. This CDR3 region has 14 residues. Trimming stripped 0 bases from V and 7 bases from J, with 10 bases between. The CDR3 loop is CASSYSGRGNIQYF. CDR3 DNA sequence: TGTGCCAGCAGTTACTCCGGCAGGGGTAACATTCAGTACTTC.

The chain couples TRBV7-9 to TRBJ2-3; a possible D gene is TRBD2 (5 bases). V lost 3 bases, J lost 2 bases, and 6 bases lay in between. Germline V gene data show CDR1 as SEHNR and CDR2 as FQNEAQ (reference sequence). The CDR3 loop spans 13 amino acids. CDR3 sequence (DNA): TGTGCCAGCAGCTTCGGGAACACAGATACGCAGTATTTT. Translated, it gives CASSFGNTDTQYF.

The sample holds a few counts of this clone. This chain links TRBV10-1 with TRBJ2-7, with 12 bases that match TRBD2. The germline gives CDR1 WNHNN, CDR2 SYGVQD (reference sequence). The V segment lost 5 bases and the J segment 4 bases; nucleotides outside the gene matches: 3. The CDR3 covers 14 residues. The CDR3 DNA reads as TGCGCCAGCAGTCCCGGGACTAGCGGGTACGAGCAGTACTTC. Protein sequence: CASSPGTSGYEQYF.

The chain recombines TRBV19 with TRBJ2-7, with a weak D call TRBD1 (6 bases). Trimming removed 5 bases from V and 6 bases from J, with 14 bases in between. The germline CDR1 and CDR2 sequences are LNHDA and SQIVND (reference sequence). This CDR3 is 13 amino acids long. DNA for the CDR3: TGTGCCAGTAGTCCAGATGGGGGCATCGAGCAGTACTTC. As protein: CASSPDGGIEQYF.

This clone showed up just a few times. The V gene is TRBV15, the J gene TRBJ2-1, with 9 bases that match TRBD2. Germline V gives CDR1 LNHNV, CDR2 YYDKDF (reference sequence). The CDR3 totals 16 residues. The V segment lost 0 bases and the J segment 6 bases; nucleotides outside the gene matches: 6. CDR3 residues: CATSRELAGVGNEQFF. The CDR3 nucleotides read TGTGCCACCAGCAGAGAGTTAGCGGGAGTGGGCAATGAGCAGTTCTTC.

This clone has a handful of counts. The chain carries TRBV7-9 and TRBJ2-2, with D possibly being TRBD2 (5 bases). The CDR3 totals 15 residues. Between the trimmed V and J ends, which lost 7 bases and 2 bases, there was a span of 14 bases. Germline V gene data show CDR1 as SEHNR and CDR2 as FQNEAQ (reference sequence). CDR3 nucleotides: TGTGCCAGCACCTCCAGCGGAACCAACACCGGGGAGCTGTTTTTT. Its protein is CASTSSGTNTGELFF. Complete variable domain (other parts from reference TRBV7-9 and TRBJ2-2): DTGVSQNPRHKITKRGQNVTFRCDPISEHNRLYWYRQTLGQGPEFLTYFQNEAQLEKSRLLSDRFSAERPKGSFSTLEIQRTEQGDSAMYLCASTSSGTNTGELFFGEGSRLTVL.

This CDR3 is CAWEVQGGEKLFF. CDR3 DNA: TGTGCCTGGGAGGTACAGGGCGGTGAAAAACTGTTTTTT. This chain uses TRBV30 with TRBJ1-4; the D gene is possibly TRBD1 (6 bases). Per the germline V gene, CDR1 is GTSNPN and CDR2 is SVGIG (reference sequence). The CDR3 runs to 13 residues. Between the trimmed V and J ends, which lost 5 bases and 7 bases, there was a span of 14 bases.

The rearrangement uses TRBV12-3 or TRBV12-4 and TRBJ2-7; D remains ambiguous. The germline V and J ends were trimmed by 0 bases and 2 bases, with 5 bases remaining between them. The CDR3 covers 13 residues. DNA for the CDR3: TGTGCCAGCAGTTTAGCAGCTACCTACGAGCAGTACTTC. It is translated as CASSLAATYEQYF.

V gene TRBV12-3 or TRBV12-4 combines with J gene TRBJ1-6, with TRBD1 matching over 9 bases. The V gene end was trimmed by 8 bases and the J gene end by 7 bases; junction bases not matched to a gene: 3. The CDR3 has 13 residues. This CDR3 reads CASRDRVNSPLHF. CDR3 DNA: TGTGCCAGCCGGGACAGGGTCAATTCACCCCTCCACTTT.